This T cell receptor (beta chain) was documented in a study of OX40 agonist ivuxolimab in advanced cancers. Method: immunoSEQ multiplex PCR; TCRdb's copy keeps in-frame clones and lacks some. The sample carries around 40,000 clones, approximately 80% recorded once. The CDR3 contains 14 residues. Germline CDR1 is LNHDA and CDR2 is SQIVND (reference sequence). Trimming stripped 5 bases from V and 1 base from J, with 9 bases between. The rearrangement links TRBV19 to TRBJ1-5; D is possibly TRBD1 (6 bases). This receptor was identified in an adult with an advanced solid tumor such as melanoma, head and neck, liver or kidney cancer. Sequencing was performed on CD4+ or CD8+ T cells sorted from blood, taken in a trial of the OX40 agonist ivuxolimab. For the CDR3, the DNA is TGTGCCAGTAGTGAGGGGGACAGCAATCAGCCCCAGCATTTT. It specifies CASSEGDSNQPQHF.